This entry describes one T cell receptor beta chain. Its specificity is unknown. Produced via immunoSEQ multiplex PCR; TCRdb's table is partial and in-frame only. Of around 25,000 clones listed, about 81% were seen once; the top ten hold around 0.7%. The germline gives CDR1 MDHEN, CDR2 SYDVKM. The CDR3 totals 15 residues. J was trimmed by 5 bases and V by 4 bases; bases with no gene match: 5. This specimen belongs to a study of graft-versus-host responses after intestinal transplantation. Study information: Grafts that recipients had were multivisceral, liver-intestinal, or isolated intestinal transplants. The whole recipient group had anti-thymocyte globulin induction followed by tacrolimus and steroids for roughly three years.

General study findings and limits: GvH clones appeared in recipient marrow, some first in ileum or blood.

This chain links TRBV28 with TRBJ2-2, with 9 bases aligning to TRBD2. The sample in question was unstimulated CD4+ T cells sorted from spleen or lymph node cells, obtained before intestinal transplant. This clonotype was sampled from a human donor who received an intestinal transplant. The CDR3 protein is CASSSGTSFTGELFF. CDR3 coding DNA: TGTGCCAGCAGTTCCGGGACTAGCTTTACCGGGGAGCTGTTTTTT. The entire variable domain, with the rest obtained from reference TRBV28 and TRBJ2-2, is as follows: DVKVTQSSRYLVKRTGEKVFLECVQDMDHENMFWYRQDPGLGLRLIYFSYDVKMKEKGDIPEGYSVSREKKERFSLILESASTNQTSMYLCASSSGTSFTGELFFGEGSRLTVL.